Below, one T cell receptor beta chain is given with its context. The target antigen is unknown. Each sample came from a Caucasian adult donor living in Nashville, Tennessee. The protocol was immunoSEQ multiplex PCR, while the TCRdb copy is restricted to in-frame clones and leaves out a portion. In the table there are about 2.3 million clones, approximately 93% of which are singletons. The CDR3 consists of 16 residues. CDR1 and CDR2 (germline): SQVTM, ANQGSEA. V lost 7 bases and J 3 bases, leaving 23 bases between the germline ends. This entry belongs to a study of shared clonotypes between healthy human individuals. Points from the study as a whole: Memory subsets had estimated richness that was generally smaller than that of naive subsets.

Sequencing input: naive CD4+ T cells from PBMCs. Regarding subset: CD45RA+ positively selected. The sequence was collected from a man aged 18 to 35 in good health. Some clones in this sample may be carry-over from other donors' samples. The chain employs TRBV29-1 and TRBJ2-3; either TRBD1 or TRBD2 may fit D (6 bases each). The CDR3 nucleotides read TGCAGCGCCCGAATTTACGTGGGGGGCGGGACAGATACGCAGTATTTT. This gives the protein CSARIYVGGGTDTQYF.